This TCR beta chain was found in a study of graft-versus-host responses after intestinal transplantation. Of note for this clone: Its specificity is unknown.

Clones were sequenced by immunoSEQ multiplex PCR, and TCRdb holds only the in-frame ones, with some missing. The sample has more than 70,000 clones; approximately 82% are singletons. Overall study results and limits: Recipient-marrow GvH clones were detected, some having first appeared in ileum or blood.

CDR1 is LGHNA, CDR2 YNFKEQ, per germline. Trimming took 0 bases from V and 7 from J, leaving 13 bases between them. CDR3 length: 14 residues. The input for sequencing was unstimulated CD4+ T cells sorted from spleen or lymph node cells, taken before intestinal transplant. The chain couples TRBV4-2 to TRBJ2-7; tentatively, D is TRBD2 (6 bases). The source is a human donor who received an intestinal transplant. The chain's CDR3 is CASSQDGGSWEQYF. Here the CDR3 DNA reads TGTGCCAGCAGCCAAGATGGGGGGAGCTGGGAGCAGTACTTC.